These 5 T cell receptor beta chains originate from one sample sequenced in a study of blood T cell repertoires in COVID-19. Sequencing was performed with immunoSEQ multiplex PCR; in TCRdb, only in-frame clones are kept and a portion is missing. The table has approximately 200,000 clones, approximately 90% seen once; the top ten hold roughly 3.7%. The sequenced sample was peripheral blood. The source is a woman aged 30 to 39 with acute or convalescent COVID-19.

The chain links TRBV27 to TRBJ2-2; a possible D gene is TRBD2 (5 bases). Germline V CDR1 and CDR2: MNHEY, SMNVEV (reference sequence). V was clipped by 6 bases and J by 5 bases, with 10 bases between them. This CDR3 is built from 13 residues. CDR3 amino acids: CASSRTGTGELFF. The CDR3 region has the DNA TGTGCCAGCAGCCGGACGGGAACCGGGGAGCTGTTTTTT.

CDR3 nucleotide sequence: TGTGCCAGTAGTATTGCGGGGAAAGCGAGTGGCTACACCTTC. It specifies CASSIAGKASGYTF. The chain links TRBV19 to TRBJ1-2; D uncertain. Germline assignment: CDR1 LNHDA and CDR2 SQIVND (reference sequence). Trimming removed 3 bases from V and 7 bases from J, with 15 bases in between. The CDR3 length is 14 residues.

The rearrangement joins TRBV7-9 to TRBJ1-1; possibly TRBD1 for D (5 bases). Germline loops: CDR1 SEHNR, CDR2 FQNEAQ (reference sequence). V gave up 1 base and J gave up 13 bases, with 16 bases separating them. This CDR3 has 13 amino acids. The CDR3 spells CASSLEVQAMYFF. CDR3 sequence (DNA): TGTGCCAGCAGCTTAGAGGTACAGGCGATGTATTTCTTT.

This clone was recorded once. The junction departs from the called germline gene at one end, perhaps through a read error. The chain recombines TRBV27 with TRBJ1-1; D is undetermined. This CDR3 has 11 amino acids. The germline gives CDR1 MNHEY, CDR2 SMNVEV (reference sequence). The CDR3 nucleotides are TGTGCCAGCAGTTTTGGTCCGACTGCGATATTT. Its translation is CASSFGPTAIF.

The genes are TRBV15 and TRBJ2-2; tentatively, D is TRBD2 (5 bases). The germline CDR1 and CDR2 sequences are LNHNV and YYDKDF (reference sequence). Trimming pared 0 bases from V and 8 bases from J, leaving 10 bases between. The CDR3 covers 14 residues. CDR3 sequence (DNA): TGTGCCACCAGCAGAGATGAGGGCCGGGGGGAGCTGTTTTTT. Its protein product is CATSRDEGRGELFF.